The 20 T cell receptor beta chains below all came from one sample that was sequenced in a study of radiotherapy plus CTLA-4 blockade in lung cancer. The table came from immunoSEQ multiplex PCR; TCRdb's copy has only in-frame clones and leaves some out. Of 70,000 to 85,000 clones in the sample, approximately 73% were seen once. Sequences were derived from peripheral blood, sampled from a patient treated with radiotherapy plus ipilimumab. Source of these receptors: a human donor with non-small cell lung cancer whose response to radiotherapy plus ipilimumab could not be evaluated.

The chain is built from TRBV11-3 and TRBJ2-1; perhaps TRBD2 as D (5 bases). V lost 3 bases and J 4 bases, leaving 22 bases between the germline ends. The CDR3 covers 18 residues. The V gene's germline CDR1 is SGHNT and CDR2 YENEEA. DNA for the CDR3: TGTGCCAGCAGCTTCCCTCGAGCGGCTCGATCGGAATACAATGAGCAGTTCTTC. Protein sequence: CASSFPRAARSEYNEQFF.

The chain combines TRBV7-9 with TRBJ1-1; possible D gene TRBD1, 6 bases. CDR3 length: 15 residues. Per germline, CDR1 SEHNR and CDR2 FQNEAQ (reference sequence). V lost 2 bases to trimming and J lost 4 bases, with 14 bases between them. CDR3 in amino acids: CASSLNPGAGTEAFF. In DNA, the CDR3 is TGTGCCAGCAGCTTAAACCCAGGGGCGGGCACTGAAGCTTTCTTT.

The V and J genes are TRBV2 and TRBJ2-4, with D maybe TRBD2 (6 bases). Per germline, CDR1 SNHLY and CDR2 FYNNEI. CDR3 length: 15 residues. V dropped 8 bases and J dropped 3 bases, with 17 bases sitting between them. The CDR3: CASGATSLDKNIQYF. CDR3 in DNA: TGTGCCAGCGGGGCGACTAGTCTTGACAAAAACATTCAGTACTTC.

V is TRBV28 and J is TRBJ1-2, with D unclear. The V and J ends lost 7 bases and 5 bases respectively, with 11 bases between them. Germline lookup yields CDR1 MDHEN and CDR2 SYDVKM. CDR3 length equals 12 residues. The CDR3 loop reads CASTPGPYGYTF. The CDR3 DNA is TGTGCCAGCACCCCTGGGCCTTATGGCTACACCTTC.

The chain joins TRBV5-1 to TRBJ1-1; 10 bases map to TRBD1. This CDR3 contains 15 residues. In germline, CDR1 is SGHRS, CDR2 YFSETQ. With 4 bases clipped from V and 1 base from J, the junction kept 4 bases outside the gene matches. Here the CDR3 reads CASSPGQGRNTEAFF. CDR3 nucleotide sequence: TGCGCCAGCAGCCCGGGACAGGGGAGGAACACTGAAGCTTTCTTT.

The chain carries TRBV28 and TRBJ1-6; the D is unclear. The V end lost 5 bases, the J end lost 8 bases, and 16 bases lay between the germline ends. There are 15 residues in the CDR3. Germline V gives CDR1 MDHEN, CDR2 SYDVKM. CDR3 coding DNA: TGTGCCAGCAGTCTTACCCCCCGTGGAGATTCACCCCTCCACTTT. Its protein is CASSLTPRGDSPLHF.

The chain links TRBV6-5 to TRBJ1-5; 10 positions agree with TRBD1. CDR1 MNHEY and CDR2 SVGAGI come from the germline V gene. This CDR3 is built from 15 residues. The V segment lost 5 bases and the J segment 7 bases; nucleotides outside the gene matches: 8. This CDR3 reads CASSQDRGALQPQHF. CDR3 DNA sequence: TGTGCCAGCAGTCAGGACAGGGGGGCCTTGCAGCCCCAGCATTTT.

The rearrangement links TRBV27 to TRBJ1-2; 9 nucleotides line up with TRBD1. This CDR3 has 13 residues. V shed 4 bases and J 3 bases; nucleotides not matched to a gene: 0. Germline-derived CDR1 and CDR2 are MNHEY and SMNVEV (reference sequence). This CDR3 reads CASSWTGDYGYTF. The CDR3 DNA reads as TGTGCCAGCAGTTGGACAGGGGACTATGGCTACACCTTC.

The chain joins TRBV2 to TRBJ1-6; a possible D gene is TRBD1 (6 bases). Germline-derived CDR1 and CDR2 are SNHLY and FYNNEI. The CDR3 is 14 amino acids. V dropped 4 bases and J dropped 7 bases, with 11 bases sitting between them. CDR3 residues: CASSAQGENSPLHF. Written as DNA, the CDR3 is TGTGCCAGCAGTGCACAGGGAGAAAATTCACCCCTCCACTTT.

This clone was counted only a few times. The junction differs from germline at one of its ends, possibly a read error. The chain has TRBV2 and TRBJ1-3; 7 nucleotides line up with TRBD1. The germline CDR1 and CDR2 sequences are SNHLY and FYNNEI. The CDR3 length is 12 residues. CDR3 coding DNA: TGTGCCAGCAGGGGGGATACAGGGGATTTGCATTTT. Translating it yields CASRGDTGDLHF.

Comments on this clone: Other DNA sequences in this specimen translate into the identical CDR3. This chain links TRBV30 with TRBJ2-7, with TRBD2 identical over 9 bases. The germline V gene has CDR1 GTSNPN and CDR2 SVGIG (reference sequence). Losses at the gene ends were 0 bases for V and 3 bases for J; bases not matched to a gene: 0. The CDR3 is made up of 13 amino acids. This CDR3 is CAWSVAGGYEQYF. Here the CDR3 DNA reads TGTGCCTGGAGTGTAGCGGGAGGCTACGAGCAGTACTTC.

The J gene is TRBJ1-5, the V gene TRBV7-9; perhaps TRBD1 as D (5 bases). CDR1 and CDR2 from the germline V gene are SEHNR and FQNEAQ (reference sequence). V was trimmed by 5 bases and J by 5 bases, leaving 13 bases between them. CDR3 size: 14 residues. The DNA of the CDR3 is TGTGCCAGCAGCCCCGGGGGGTTTGATCAGCCCCAGCATTTT. It encodes CASSPGGFDQPQHF.

The chain employs TRBV6-5 and TRBJ1-1, with D possibly matching TRBD1 (5 bases). V shed 6 bases and J shed 5 bases, with 13 bases lying between them. The germline gives CDR1 MNHEY, CDR2 SVGAGI. The CDR3 is 13 residues long. CDR3 protein: CASRPGPGTEAFF. The CDR3, as DNA: TGTGCCAGCAGACCAGGGCCTGGAACTGAAGCTTTCTTT.

This clone was seen more than once but under ten times. V usage is TRBV7-9 and J usage is TRBJ2-5; D might be TRBD2 (7 bases). Trimming left V 10 bases short and J 3 bases short, with 15 bases between. The CDR3 totals 13 residues. CDR1 SEHNR and CDR2 FQNEAQ come from the germline V gene (reference sequence). CDR3 in DNA: TGTGCCACCCGGGGGGCTAGCGAAGAGACCCAGTACTTC. It is translated as CATRGASEETQYF.

This clone was observed a single time. The chain recombines TRBV2 with TRBJ1-2; D not certain. The germline V and J ends were trimmed by 2 bases and 4 bases, with 14 bases remaining between them. Germline assignment: CDR1 SNHLY and CDR2 FYNNEI. The CDR3 runs 15 residues. The CDR3 region is CASSEISAHLYGYTF. The CDR3 region has the DNA TGTGCCAGCAGTGAAATTAGTGCGCACCTCTATGGCTACACCTTC.

By frequency in the sample, this clone is medium-sized. In DNA form, the CDR3 reads TGTGCCATCAGTGAATCAGGGTATGAAGCTTTCTTT. It is translated as CAISESGYEAFF. The rearrangement joins TRBV10-3 to TRBJ1-1, with D perhaps matching TRBD1 (5 bases). Germline CDR1 ENHRY, CDR2 SYGVKD. The CDR3 runs 12 residues. V shed 3 bases and J shed 7 bases, with 9 bases lying between them.

To note about this clone: Germline and junction disagree at one end, which may indicate a read error. The genes are TRBV5-4 and TRBJ1-1; TRBD1 agrees at 8 bases. The CDR3 spans 16 residues. CDR1 is SGHNT and CDR2 is YYREEE in the germline V gene (reference sequence). The CDR3: CASSHRTGNLNTEAFF. CDR3 DNA: TGCGCCAGCAGCCATCGGACAGGGAATTTGAACACTGAAGCTTTCTTT.

The chain recombines TRBV10-2 with TRBJ1-2, with 7 bases aligning to TRBD1. The CDR3 has 14 amino acids. V lost 5 bases to trimming and J lost 4 bases; unmatched junction nucleotides: 7. Germline values: CDR1 WSHSY, CDR2 SAAADI. Here the CDR3 reads CASSLIGTVYGYTF. In nucleotides, the CDR3 is TGCGCCAGCAGTTTAATCGGGACAGTCTATGGCTACACCTTC.

This clone was seen once. This chain joins TRBV5-5 and TRBJ1-5; TRBD1 agrees at 7 bases. The V gene end was trimmed by 0 bases and the J gene end by 4 bases; junction bases not matched to a gene: 10. The CDR3 has 17 residues. The V gene's germline CDR1 is SGHKS and CDR2 YYEKEE (reference sequence). CDR3 sequence reads: CASSLDEGALGNQPQHF. The DNA of the CDR3 is TGTGCCAGCAGCTTGGATGAGGGGGCCCTGGGTAATCAGCCCCAGCATTTT.

The chain has TRBV19 and TRBJ2-7; 11 bases match TRBD2. Germline lookup yields CDR1 LNHDA and CDR2 SQIVND (reference sequence). The CDR3 has 17 residues. Trimming removed 5 bases from V and 4 bases from J; junction bases left unmatched: 13. DNA for the CDR3: TGTGCCAGTAGTGCGACGCCTCTAGCGGGGGGCTTGTACGAGCAGTACTTC. It is translated as CASSATPLAGGLYEQYF.